This record looks at one T cell receptor beta chain sequence and its context. Produced via immunoSEQ multiplex PCR; TCRdb's table is partial and in-frame only. The repertoire consists of 70,000 to 100,000 clones, with more than 75% occurring once and the leading ten covering about 10%. The record originates from a study of blood T cell repertoires in COVID-19. Trimming stripped 0 bases from V and 0 bases from J, with 13 bases between. Germline CDR1 reads SGHRS; CDR2 reads YFSETQ. The CDR3 runs to 16 residues. The TCR comes from a human donor in a cohort sampled during active COVID-19. The J gene is TRBJ2-7, the V gene TRBV5-1, with D possibly matching TRBD1 (5 bases). Sequences were obtained from peripheral blood. Here the CDR3 reads CASSLAPRASSYEQYF. CDR3 nucleotide sequence: TGCGCCAGCAGCTTGGCTCCCAGGGCAAGCTCCTACGAGCAGTACTTC.